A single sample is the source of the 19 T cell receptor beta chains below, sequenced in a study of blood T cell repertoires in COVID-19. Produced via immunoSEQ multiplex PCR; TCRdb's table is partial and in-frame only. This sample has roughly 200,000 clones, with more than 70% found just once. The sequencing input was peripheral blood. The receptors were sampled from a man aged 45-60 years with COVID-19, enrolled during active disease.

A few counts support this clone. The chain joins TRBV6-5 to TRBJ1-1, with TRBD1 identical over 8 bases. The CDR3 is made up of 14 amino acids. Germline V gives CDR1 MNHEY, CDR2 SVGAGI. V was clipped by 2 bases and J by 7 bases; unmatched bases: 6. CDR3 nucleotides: TGTGCCAGCAGTTACCGGCAGGGGGCTTTTGAAGCTTTCTTT. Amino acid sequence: CASSYRQGAFEAFF.

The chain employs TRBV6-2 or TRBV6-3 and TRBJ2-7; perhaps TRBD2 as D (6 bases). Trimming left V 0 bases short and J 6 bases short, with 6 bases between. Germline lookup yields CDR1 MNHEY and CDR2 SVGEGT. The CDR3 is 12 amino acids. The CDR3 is CASSYSGGEQYF. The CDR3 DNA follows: TGTGCCAGCAGTTACTCGGGGGGCGAGCAGTACTTC.

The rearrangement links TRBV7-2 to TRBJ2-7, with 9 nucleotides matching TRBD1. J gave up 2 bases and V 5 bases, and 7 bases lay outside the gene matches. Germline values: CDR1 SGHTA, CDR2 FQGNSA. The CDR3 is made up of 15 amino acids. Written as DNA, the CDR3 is TGTGCCAGCAGCACCGACAGGGGGATCACCTACGAGCAGTACTTC. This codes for CASSTDRGITYEQYF. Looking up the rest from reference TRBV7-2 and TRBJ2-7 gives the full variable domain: GAGVSQSPSNKVTEKGKDVELRCDPISGHTALYWYRQSLGQGLEFLIYFQGNSAPDKSGLPSDRFSAERTGGSVSTLTIQRTQQEDSAVYLCASSTDRGITYEQYFGPGTRLTVT.

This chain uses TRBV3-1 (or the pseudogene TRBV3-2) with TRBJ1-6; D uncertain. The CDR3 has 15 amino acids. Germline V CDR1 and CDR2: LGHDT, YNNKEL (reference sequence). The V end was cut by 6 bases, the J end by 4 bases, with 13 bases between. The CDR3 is CASRPAAAYNSPLHF. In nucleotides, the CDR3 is TGTGCCAGCAGACCCGCGGCAGCTTATAATTCACCCCTCCACTTT.

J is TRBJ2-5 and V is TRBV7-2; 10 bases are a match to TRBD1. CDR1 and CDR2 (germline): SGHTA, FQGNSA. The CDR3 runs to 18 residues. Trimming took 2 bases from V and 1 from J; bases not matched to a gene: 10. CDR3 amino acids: CASSLIGAGQGFQETQYF. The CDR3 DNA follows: TGTGCCAGCAGCTTAATTGGGGCGGGACAGGGGTTCCAAGAGACCCAGTACTTC.

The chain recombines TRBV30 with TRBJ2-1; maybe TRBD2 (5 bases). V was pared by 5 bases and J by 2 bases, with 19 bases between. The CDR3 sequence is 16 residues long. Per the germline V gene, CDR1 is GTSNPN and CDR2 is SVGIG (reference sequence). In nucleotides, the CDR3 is TGTGCCTGGGGGCCTGTGGGAGCGCATCCCTACAATGAGCAGTTCTTC. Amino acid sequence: CAWGPVGAHPYNEQFF. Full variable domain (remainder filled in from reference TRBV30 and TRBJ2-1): SQTIHQWPATLVQPVGSPLSLECTVEGTSNPNLYWYRQAAGRGLQLLFYSVGIGQISSEVPQNLSASRPQDRQFILSSKKLLLSDSGFYLCAWGPVGAHPYNEQFFGPGTRLTVL.

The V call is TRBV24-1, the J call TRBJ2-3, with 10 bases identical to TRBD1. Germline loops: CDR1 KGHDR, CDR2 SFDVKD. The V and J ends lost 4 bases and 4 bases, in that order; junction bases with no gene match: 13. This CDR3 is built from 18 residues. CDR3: CATSDPPADRGNPDTQYF. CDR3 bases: TGTGCCACCAGTGACCCGCCTGCGGACAGGGGGAACCCAGATACGCAGTATTTT.

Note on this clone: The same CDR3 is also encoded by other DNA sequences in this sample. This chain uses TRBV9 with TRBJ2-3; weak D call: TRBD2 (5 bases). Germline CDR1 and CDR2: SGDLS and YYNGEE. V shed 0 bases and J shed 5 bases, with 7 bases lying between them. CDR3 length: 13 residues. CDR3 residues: CASSVAGKDTQYF. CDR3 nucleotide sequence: TGTGCCAGCAGCGTAGCGGGAAAAGATACGCAGTATTTT.

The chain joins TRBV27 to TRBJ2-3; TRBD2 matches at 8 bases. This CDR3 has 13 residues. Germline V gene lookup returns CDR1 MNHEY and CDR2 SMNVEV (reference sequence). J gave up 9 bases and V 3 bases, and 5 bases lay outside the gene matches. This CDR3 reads CASSFLASGTQYF. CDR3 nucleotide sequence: TGTGCCAGCAGTTTTCTGGCTAGCGGGACGCAGTATTTT.

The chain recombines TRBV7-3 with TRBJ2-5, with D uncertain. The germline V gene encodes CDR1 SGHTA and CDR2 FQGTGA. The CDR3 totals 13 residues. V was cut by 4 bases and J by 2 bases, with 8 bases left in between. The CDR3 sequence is CASSYISQETQYF. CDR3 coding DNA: TGTGCCAGCAGCTACATCTCGCAAGAGACCCAGTACTTC.

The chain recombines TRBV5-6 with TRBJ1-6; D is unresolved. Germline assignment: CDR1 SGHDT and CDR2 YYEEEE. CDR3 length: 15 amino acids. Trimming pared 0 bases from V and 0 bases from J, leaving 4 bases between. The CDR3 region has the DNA TGTGCCAGCAGCTTGGATTACTCCTATAATTCACCCCTCCACTTT. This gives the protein CASSLDYSYNSPLHF.

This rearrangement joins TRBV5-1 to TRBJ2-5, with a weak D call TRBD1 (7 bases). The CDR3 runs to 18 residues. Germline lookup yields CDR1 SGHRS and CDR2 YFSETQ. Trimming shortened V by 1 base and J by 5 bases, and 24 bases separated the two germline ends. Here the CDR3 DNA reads TGCGCCAGCAGCTTGCTTGTCCAGGGGGGAGTGTCTTCCGAGACCCAGTACTTC. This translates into CASSLLVQGGVSSETQYF.

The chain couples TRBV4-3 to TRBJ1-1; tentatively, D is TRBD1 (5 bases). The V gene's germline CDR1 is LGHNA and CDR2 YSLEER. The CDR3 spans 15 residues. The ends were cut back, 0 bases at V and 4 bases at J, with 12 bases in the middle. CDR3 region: CASSQDSGGGTEAFF. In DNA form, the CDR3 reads TGCGCCAGCAGCCAAGATTCGGGGGGAGGCACTGAAGCTTTCTTT.

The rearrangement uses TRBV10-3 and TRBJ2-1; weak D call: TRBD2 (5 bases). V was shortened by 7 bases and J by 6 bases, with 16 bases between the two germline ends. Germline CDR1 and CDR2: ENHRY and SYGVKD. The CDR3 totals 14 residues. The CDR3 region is CAITADFGPNEQFF. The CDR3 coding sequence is TGTGCCATCACCGCGGACTTCGGCCCCAATGAGCAGTTCTTC.

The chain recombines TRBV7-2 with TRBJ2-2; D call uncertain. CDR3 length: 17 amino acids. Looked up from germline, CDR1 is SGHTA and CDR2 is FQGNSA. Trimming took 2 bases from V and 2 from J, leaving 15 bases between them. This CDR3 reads CASSLFLYQTNTGELFF. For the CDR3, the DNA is TGTGCCAGCAGCTTATTTTTATACCAGACAAACACCGGGGAGCTGTTTTTT.

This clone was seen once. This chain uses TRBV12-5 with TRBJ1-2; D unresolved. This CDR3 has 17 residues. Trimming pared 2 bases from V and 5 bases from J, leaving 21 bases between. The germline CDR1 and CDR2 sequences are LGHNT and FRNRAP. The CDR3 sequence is CASGLSTVKPGVYGYTF. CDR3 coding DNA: TGTGCTAGTGGTTTGTCCACCGTCAAACCGGGAGTTTATGGCTACACCTTC.

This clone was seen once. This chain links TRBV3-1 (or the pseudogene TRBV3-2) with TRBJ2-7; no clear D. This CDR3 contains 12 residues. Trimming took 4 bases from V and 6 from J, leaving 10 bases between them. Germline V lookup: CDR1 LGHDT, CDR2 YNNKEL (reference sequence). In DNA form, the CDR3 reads TGTGCCAGCAGCCTAGTGGAGAGCGAGCAGTACTTC. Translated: CASSLVESEQYF.

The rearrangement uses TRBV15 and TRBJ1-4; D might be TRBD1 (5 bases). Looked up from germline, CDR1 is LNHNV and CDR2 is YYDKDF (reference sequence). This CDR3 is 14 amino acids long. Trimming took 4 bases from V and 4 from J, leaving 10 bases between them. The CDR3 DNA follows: TGTGCCACCAGCAAGGACACCTATAATGAAAAACTGTTTTTT. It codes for CATSKDTYNEKLFF.

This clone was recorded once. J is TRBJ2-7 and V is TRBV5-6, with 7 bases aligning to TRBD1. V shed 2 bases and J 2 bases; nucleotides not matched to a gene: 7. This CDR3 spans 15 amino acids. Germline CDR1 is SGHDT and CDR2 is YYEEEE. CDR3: CASSLGRQGAYEQYF. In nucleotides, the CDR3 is TGTGCCAGCAGCTTAGGACGACAGGGTGCCTACGAGCAGTACTTC.